The 9 T cell receptor beta chains reported below all come from one sample, sequenced in a study of CXCR3-negative and CXCR3-positive naive CD8 T cells (dated 2019 in TCRdb). What the study reported, not specific to this receptor: Compared with CXCR3-negative naive cells, CXCR3-positive naive cells had TRB CDR3s with higher hydrophobicity (lower Kidera factor 4), lower energy, and higher strength and volume indices.

For these receptors, no antigen is known. The instrument was a NextSeq 550. The Human TCR Profiling Kit (MiLaboratory) was used to make UMI-labeled 5' RACE TRB cDNA libraries. TCRdb reprocessed the reads, reporting each CDR3 protein sequence once and no DNA. The sample's records list 5,500 to 6,000 distinct CDR3 sequences. The top ten clonotypes cover less than 2.5% of the sample. Source material: naive CXCR3+ CD8+ T cells from blood. The cell subset or site label for this specimen denotes: CD45RO-CCR7+CD27+CD95- naive CD8+ T cells expressing CXCR3 (TNR3+). These receptors all stem from a human donor in good health. Some clones in this sample may be carry-over from other donors' samples.

This clonotype is identified as medium-sized from frequency. The chain is built from TRBV27 and TRBJ1-5; TCRdb's D gene call, TRBD1, goes unchecked for lack of DNA. The CDR3 contains 13 residues. The germline CDR1 and CDR2 sequences are MNHEY and SMNVEV (reference sequence). The CDR3 loop reads CASRRDNNQPQHF.

The CDR3 spells CATSDKTDFNEQFF. The V call is TRBV24-1, the J call TRBJ2-1; the TRBD1 assignment by TCRdb is unverifiable without DNA. Germline V gene lookup returns CDR1 KGHDR and CDR2 SFDVKD. The CDR3 contains 14 residues.

V gene TRBV21-1 combines with J gene TRBJ2-7; absent DNA, TCRdb's TRBD1 call cannot be checked. TRBV21-1 is marked as a pseudogene. The CDR3 totals 12 residues. CDR3 protein: CASTGSSGEQYF.

This clonotype is labeled medium-sized (0.01 to 0.1%) based on frequency. The CDR3 here is CASSELRPTNQYF. The chain is built from TRBV25-1 and TRBJ2-5; TCRdb reports TRBD2, a call that lacks DNA to check it against. The CDR3 has 13 residues. CDR1 is MGHDK and CDR2 is SYGVNS in the germline V gene.

The CDR3 spells CSVMAGGLRKSDTQYF. The chain combines TRBV29-1 with TRBJ2-3; TCRdb gives TRBD2 as the D gene, but with no DNA this cannot be confirmed. Germline assignment: CDR1 SQVTM and CDR2 ANQGSEA. The CDR3 loop spans 16 amino acids.

This chain connects TRBV7-2 to TRBJ2-7; no DNA is available, so the TRBD2 call from TCRdb remains unchecked. This CDR3 spans 13 amino acids. The germline gives CDR1 SGHTA, CDR2 FQGNSA. The CDR3 here is CARSFGTSYEQYF.

This clonotype is medium-sized by frequency. This chain connects TRBV21-1 to TRBJ2-5; TCRdb's D gene call, TRBD1, goes unchecked for lack of DNA. TRBV21-1 is tagged as a pseudogene. This CDR3 spans 16 amino acids. CDR3 protein: CASSEGGAGRLRTQYF.

The genes are TRBV27 and TRBJ2-1; TCRdb outputs TRBD1, but without DNA this stays unchecked. The CDR3 extends over 15 amino acids. Germline loops: CDR1 MNHEY, CDR2 SMNVEV (reference sequence). The CDR3 sequence is CASSSPTWGENEQFF.

The chain has TRBV5-5 and TRBJ1-5. Germline loops: CDR1 SGHKS, CDR2 YYEKEE (reference sequence). This CDR3 is built from 14 residues. The chain's CDR3 is CASSLGADRQPQHF.